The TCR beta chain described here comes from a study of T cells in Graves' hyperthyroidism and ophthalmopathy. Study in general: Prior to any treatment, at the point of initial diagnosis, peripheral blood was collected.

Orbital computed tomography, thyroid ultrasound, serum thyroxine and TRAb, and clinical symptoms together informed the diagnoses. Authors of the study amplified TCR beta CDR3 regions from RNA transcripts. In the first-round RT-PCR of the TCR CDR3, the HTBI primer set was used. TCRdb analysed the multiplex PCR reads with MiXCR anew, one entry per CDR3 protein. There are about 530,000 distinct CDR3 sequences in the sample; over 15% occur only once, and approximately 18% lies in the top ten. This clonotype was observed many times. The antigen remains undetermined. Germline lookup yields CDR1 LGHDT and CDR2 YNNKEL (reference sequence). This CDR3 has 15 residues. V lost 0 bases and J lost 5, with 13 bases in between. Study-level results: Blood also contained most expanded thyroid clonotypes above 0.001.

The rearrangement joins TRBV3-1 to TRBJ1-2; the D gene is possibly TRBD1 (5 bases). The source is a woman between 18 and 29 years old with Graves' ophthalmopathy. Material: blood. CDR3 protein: CASSQDSGGGYGYTF. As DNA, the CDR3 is TGTGCCAGCAGCCAAGATAGTGGGGGAGGATATGGCTACACCTTC. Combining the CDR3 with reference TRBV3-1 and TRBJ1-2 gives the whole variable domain DTAVSQTPKYLVTQMGNDKSIKCEQNLGHDTMYWYKQDSKKFLKIMFSYNNKELIINETVPNRFSPKSPDKAHLNLHINSLELGDSAVYFCASSQDSGGGYGYTFGSGTRLTVV.